This TCR beta chain stems from a study of control samples from healthy donors and cancer patients. Only a few counts were recorded for this clone. The method was immunoSEQ multiplex PCR; TCRdb's version includes in-frame clones alone and lacks a portion of them. The sample holds 85,000 to 95,000 clones, about 87% seen once. Losses at the gene ends were 0 bases for V and 2 bases for J; bases not matched to a gene: 0. Germline CDR1 SNHLY, CDR2 FYNNEI. The CDR3 spans 15 residues. The rearrangement joins TRBV2 to TRBJ2-7, with 11 bases aligning to TRBD2. Sequences were obtained from blood. This TCR derives from a woman in her 70s in good health. CDR3 in amino acids: CASSEALAGAYEQYF. Written as DNA, the CDR3 is TGTGCCAGCAGTGAAGCACTAGCGGGGGCCTACGAGCAGTACTTC.